This TCR beta chain was obtained from a study of T cells in Graves' hyperthyroidism and ophthalmopathy. Researchers amplified the TCR beta CDR3 regions from RNA transcripts. HTBI primers drove first-round RT-PCR of the TCR CDR3. TCRdb re-derived calls from the multiplex PCR reads in MiXCR, one entry per CDR3 protein. The sample includes fewer than 800,000 distinct CDR3 sequences, 16% of them seen just once. Study conclusions and caveats: Most thyroid clonotypes with frequency above 0.001 were detected in blood. The model foresaw ophthalmopathy a median roughly 6.3 months prior to onset.

This clonotype was detected only a few times. Antigen: not known. The germline CDR1 and CDR2 sequences are MDHEN and SYDVKM. With 3 bases clipped from V and 7 bases from J, the junction kept 8 bases outside the gene matches. CDR3 size: 15 residues. Researchers defined stable Graves' hyperthyroidism as no ophthalmopathy progression within 18 months. The diagnostic basis comprised clinical symptoms, serum thyroxine and TRAb, thyroid ultrasound and orbital computed tomography. The V gene is TRBV28, the J gene TRBJ2-1; 8 bases match TRBD2. This clonotype was obtained from a man aged 18 to 30 with Graves' hyperthyroidism. Sequenced sample: blood. The CDR3 region has the DNA TGTGCCAGCAGTTTTATAGGGACTAGAGGTAATGAGCAGTTCTTC. It yields the protein CASSFIGTRGNEQFF. Full variable domain (rest looked up from reference TRBV28 and TRBJ2-1): DVKVTQSSRYLVKRTGEKVFLECVQDMDHENMFWYRQDPGLGLRLIYFSYDVKMKEKGDIPEGYSVSREKKERFSLILESASTNQTSMYLCASSFIGTRGNEQFFGPGTRLTVL.